Detailed here is one TCR beta chain. The sample belongs to a study of blood T cell repertoires in COVID-19. At the level of the study: Whether acute or convalescent, the COVID-19 samples came from the United States, Italy and Spain. In each case, the material was cDNA or gDNA derived from T cells, B-cell-depleted T cells, or PBMCs.

In the authors' workflow: Researchers report that nucleated cell counts were estimated from reference gene primer amplification. The method was immunoSEQ multiplex PCR; TCRdb's version includes in-frame clones alone and lacks a portion of them. V and J calls plus clone size are reproduced from that table; the DNA served to infer D and trimming. The data show approximately 89,000 clones, with 70% to 90% seen just once and around 4.5% held by the top ten. This CDR3 has 16 amino acids. The source is a man between 65 and 85 years old with acute or convalescent COVID-19. The sample comprised peripheral blood. The chain is built from TRBV21-1 and TRBJ2-3; TRBD2, the D gene given by the table, was not confirmed from the DNA. TRBV21-1 counts as a pseudogene. CDR3 region: CASSKITGGADHTQYF. For the CDR3, the DNA is TGTGCCAGCAGCAAAATCACCGGGGGGGCAGATCATACGCAGTATTTT.